Listed below are T cell receptor beta chains from one sample, sequenced in a study of T-cell reconstitution after alpha-beta-depleted transplantation in children. MiXCR was run by TCRdb on the PCR reads, yielding one entry per CDR3 protein. The sample shows around 670,000 distinct CDR3 sequences, around 12% of them seen only once. This specimen was PBMCs, taken before TCRalphabeta/CD19-depleted stem cell transplant. These receptors were taken from a girl aged 2-9 years with congenital amegakaryocytic thrombocytopenia, due to receive a stem cell transplant. Both conserved end residues are part of each CDR3. D genes are given only for firm matches. A row's size may be missing; if present it is once, few, many or a size class.

J,D,V,size,CDR3,DNA
TRBJ1-5,.,TRBV12-3/TRBV12-4,many,CASSFEGSSNQPQHF,TGTGCCAGCAGTTTCGAAGGGTCGAGCAATCAGCCCCAGCATTTT
TRBJ1-2,TRBD1,TRBV27,many,CASSSQGADYGYTF,TGTGCCAGCAGTTCACAGGGGGCGGACTATGGCTACACCTTC
TRBJ1-1,TRBD1,TRBV5-1,many,CASSPGQGYGNSEAFF,TGCGCCAGCAGCCCTGGACAGGGGTATGGGAACTCTGAAGCTTTCTTT
TRBJ2-2,TRBD2,TRBV29-1,few,CSVVAGENTGELFF,TGCAGCGTCGTAGCGGGAGAGAACACCGGGGAGCTGTTTTTT
TRBJ2-3,TRBD2,TRBV20-1,.,CSARGTSGSLESSTDTQYF,TGCAGTGCTAGGGGGACTAGCGGGAGTTTGGAATCTAGCACAGATACGCAGTATTTT
TRBJ2-1,TRBD2,TRBV5-1,many,CASSLMAGGTNEQFF,TGCGCCAGCAGCTTGATGGCGGGAGGTACCAATGAGCAGTTCTTC
TRBJ2-7,.,TRBV28,.,CASSFGRQSSYEQYF,TGTGCCAGCAGTTTCGGGCGGCAAAGCTCCTACGAGCAGTACTTC
TRBJ2-7,.,TRBV29-1,many,CSVRTLAAYEQYF,TGCAGCGTTAGGACACTGGCGGCCTACGAGCAGTACTTC
TRBJ1-2,.,TRBV5-1,few,CASSLEPGDGYTF,TGCGCCAGCAGCTTGGAACCGGGCGATGGCTACACCTTC
TRBJ2-7,TRBD1,TRBV24-1,.,CGTSYAGTGNYEQYF,TGTGGCACCAGTTACGCCGGGACAGGGAATTACGAGCAGTACTTC
TRBJ1-4,.,TRBV5-1,few,CASSSGPRRAGLFF,TGCGCCAGCAGCTCGGGACCGCGGAGAGCGGGACTGTTTTTT
TRBJ2-3,TRBD1,TRBV7-9,.,CASSARDRATDTQYF,TGTGCCAGCAGCGCCCGGGACAGAGCCACAGATACGCAGTATTTT
TRBJ2-3,.,TRBV6-5,few,CASSTEVARGDTQYF,TGTGCCAGCAGTACTGAGGTCGCCCGGGGAGATACGCAGTATTTT
TRBJ2-1,.,TRBV7-2,many,CASSLAGLGDNEQFF,TGTGCCAGCAGCTTAGCAGGCCTGGGAGACAATGAGCAGTTCTTC
TRBJ2-1,.,TRBV3-1,.,CASSPIRSGEQFF,TGTGCCAGCAGCCCAATTAGGAGCGGTGAGCAGTTCTTC